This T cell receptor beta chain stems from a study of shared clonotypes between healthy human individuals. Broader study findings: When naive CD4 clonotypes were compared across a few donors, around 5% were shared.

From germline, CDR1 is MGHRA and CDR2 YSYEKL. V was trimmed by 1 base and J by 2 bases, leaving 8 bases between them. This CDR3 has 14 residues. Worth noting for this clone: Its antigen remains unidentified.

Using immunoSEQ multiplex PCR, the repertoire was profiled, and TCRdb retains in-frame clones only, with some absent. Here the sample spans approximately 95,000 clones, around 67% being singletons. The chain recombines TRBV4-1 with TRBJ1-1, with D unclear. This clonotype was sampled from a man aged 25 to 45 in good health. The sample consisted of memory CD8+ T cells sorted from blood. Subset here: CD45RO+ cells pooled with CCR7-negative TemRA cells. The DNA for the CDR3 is TGCGCCAGCAGCCAAGTTCCCATTAACACTGAAGCTTTCTTT. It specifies CASSQVPINTEAFF.